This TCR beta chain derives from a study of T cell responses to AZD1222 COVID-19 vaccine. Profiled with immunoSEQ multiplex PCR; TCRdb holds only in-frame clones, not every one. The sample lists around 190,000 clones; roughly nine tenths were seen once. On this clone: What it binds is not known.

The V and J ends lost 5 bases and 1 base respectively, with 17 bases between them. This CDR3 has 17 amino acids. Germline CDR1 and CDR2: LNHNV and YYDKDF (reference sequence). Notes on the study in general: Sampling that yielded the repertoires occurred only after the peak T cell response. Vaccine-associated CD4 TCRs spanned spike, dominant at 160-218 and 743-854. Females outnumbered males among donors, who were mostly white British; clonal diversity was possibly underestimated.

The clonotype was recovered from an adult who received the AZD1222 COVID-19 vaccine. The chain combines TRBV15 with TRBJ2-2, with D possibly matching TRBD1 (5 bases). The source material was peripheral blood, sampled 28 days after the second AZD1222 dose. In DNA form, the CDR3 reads TGTGCCACCAGCGCCTACCCCAGGGAAATGAACACCGGGGAGCTGTTTTTT. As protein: CATSAYPREMNTGELFF.